This T cell receptor (beta chain) was documented in a study of OX40 agonist ivuxolimab in advanced cancers. For the study at large: Of the patients, three showed partial responses, one with hepatocellular carcinoma and two with cutaneous melanoma. Study-level findings and limits: Determination of antigen specificity was not performed for the expanded peripheral T cells.

Clones were sequenced by immunoSEQ multiplex PCR, and TCRdb holds only the in-frame ones, with some missing. Here the sample spans 50,000 to 75,000 clones, over 80% being singletons. Regarding this clone: Its specificity is unknown.

The CDR3 length is 12 residues. Germline CDR1 is SGHAT and CDR2 is FQNNGV. Trimming shortened V by 4 bases and J by 6 bases, and 9 bases separated the two germline ends. It was autoimmune disease history or systemic immunosuppression that excluded patients. The V gene is TRBV11-2, the J gene TRBJ1-1; the D is unclear. This specimen consisted of CD4+ or CD8+ T cells sorted from blood, obtained in a trial of the OX40 agonist ivuxolimab. The TCR comes from an adult with an advanced solid tumor such as melanoma, head and neck, liver or kidney cancer. CDR3 sequence: CASSWAYAEAFF. The CDR3 coding sequence is TGTGCCAGCAGCTGGGCGTACGCTGAAGCTTTCTTT.